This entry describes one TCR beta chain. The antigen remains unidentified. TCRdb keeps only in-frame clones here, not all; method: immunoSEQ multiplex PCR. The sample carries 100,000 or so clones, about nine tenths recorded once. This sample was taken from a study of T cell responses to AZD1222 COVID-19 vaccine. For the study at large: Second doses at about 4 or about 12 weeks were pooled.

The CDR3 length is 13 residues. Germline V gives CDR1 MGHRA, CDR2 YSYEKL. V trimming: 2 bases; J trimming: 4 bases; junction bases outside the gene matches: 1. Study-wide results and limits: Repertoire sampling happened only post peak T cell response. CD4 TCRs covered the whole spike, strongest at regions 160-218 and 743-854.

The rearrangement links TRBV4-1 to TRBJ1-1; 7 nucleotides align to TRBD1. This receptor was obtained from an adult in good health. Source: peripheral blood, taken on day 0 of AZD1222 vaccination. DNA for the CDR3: TGCGCCAGCAGCCAAACAGGGGTCACTGAAGCTTTCTTT. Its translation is CASSQTGVTEAFF.